The clone carrying this T cell receptor (beta chain) was found once. The antigen is not known. Use of 60 Vbeta and 13 Jbeta primers characterized the PCR. Clones were read by immunoSEQ multiplex PCR, and TCRdb kept only the in-frame ones, dropping some. This table has under 170,000 clones, about 60% appearing once. The entry originates in a study of cytomegalovirus exposure and HLA in healthy donors. General study results and limits: In a later analysis, donors in an Asian-associated ancestry cluster reportedly had fewer N-insertions in productive TCRs than the cohort mean.

Germline CDR1 and CDR2: LNHDA and SQIVND (reference sequence). The CDR3 has 16 amino acids. J gave up 3 bases and V 10 bases, and 10 bases lay outside the gene matches. The specimen was PBMCs. This sequence originates from a woman aged 55-75 years in good health and CMV-seropositive. V gene TRBV19 combines with J gene TRBJ2-3; 13 nucleotides match TRBD2. The CDR3 reads CATGRTSGSTTDTQYF. In nucleotides, the CDR3 is TGTGCCACAGGGAGGACTAGCGGGAGTACGACAGATACGCAGTATTTT.